Sequencing of this TCR beta chain was carried out in a study of breast tumors, draining lymph nodes, adjacent tissues. The lymph nodes were axillary draining lymph nodes from breast cancer patients. TCRdb reanalysed the multiplex PCR reads using MiXCR and keeps one entry per CDR3 protein. The table includes roughly 110,000 distinct CDR3 sequences, less than 40% detected once. This clonotype has only a few counts. Its antigen is currently unknown. An end of the junction differs from the germline gene, which may be a read error. Study-wide points: Most tumor T cells seemingly derive from lymph node, then expand in tumor. Data only fit, rather than demonstrated, lymph node origin of most tumor T cells. Compared with basal-like, luminal-like tumors shared significantly more repertoire with nontumor tissue.

Germline CDR1 MNHEY, CDR2 SVGAGI. The CDR3 has 16 residues. The sequenced sample was axillary lymph node tissue. The chain has TRBV6-5 and TRBJ2-1; 14 nucleotides line up with TRBD2. The sequence was collected from a female donor with breast cancer. Some clones in this sample may be carry-over from other donors' samples. CDR3 amino acids: CASSHSGTSGGNEQFF. CDR3 DNA sequence: TGTGCCAGCAGTCACTCCGGGACTAGCGGGGGAAATGAGCAGTTCTTC.